These T cell receptor beta chains were read from a single sample in a study of OX40 agonist ivuxolimab in advanced cancers. Assay used: immunoSEQ multiplex PCR; TCRdb lists only in-frame clones, some missing. The table has roughly 46,000 clones, 87% seen once. The sequences come from CD4+ or CD8+ T cells sorted from blood, collected in a trial of the OX40 agonist ivuxolimab. The receptors were sampled from an adult with an advanced solid tumor such as melanoma, head and neck, liver or kidney cancer. The CDR3 runs from the conserved cysteine through the conserved F or W. The D gene is left open where the match is weak.

D: NA; length: 13; J: TRBJ1-6; V: TRBV5-6; CDR3: CASSLAKGSPLHF
D: NA; length: 14; J: TRBJ2-5; V: TRBV11-2; CDR3: CASSLERSRETQYF
D: NA; length: 11; J: TRBJ2-7; V: TRBV2; CDR3: CASSKDQRQYF
D: TRBD1; length: 15; J: TRBJ2-2; V: TRBV18; CDR3: CASYSGGASTGELFF
D: NA; length: 15; J: TRBJ2-5; V: TRBV29-1; CDR3: CSGSRTGRGQETQYF
D: TRBD2; length: 20; J: TRBJ2-7; V: TRBV27; CDR3: CASSLYAWDRGSGDSYEQYF
D: NA; length: 15; J: TRBJ2-2; V: TRBV5-1; CDR3: CASSLLGGNTGELFF
D: TRBD1; length: 14; J: TRBJ1-1; V: TRBV2; CDR3: CASTRDRGPTEAFF
D: NA; length: 13; J: TRBJ2-5; V: TRBV9; CDR3: CASSSHGGETQYF
D: TRBD2; length: 15; J: TRBJ2-3; V: TRBV5-1; CDR3: CASSAGLAGADTQYF
D: TRBD2; length: 14; J: TRBJ2-7; V: TRBV28; CDR3: CASSLTSGTREQYF
D: TRBD2; length: 15; J: TRBJ2-1; V: TRBV14; CDR3: CASSQVLAGVAEQFF
D: NA; length: 14; J: TRBJ1-4; V: TRBV6-9; CDR3: CASTRGGLGEKLFF
D: NA; length: 15; J: TRBJ1-3; V: TRBV15; CDR3: CATSRDRASGNTIYF
D: NA; length: 14; J: TRBJ2-1; V: TRBV28; CDR3: CASRGGQKGNEQFF
D: TRBD1; length: 13; J: TRBJ2-7; V: TRBV7-2; CDR3: CASSAQGTYEQYF
D: NA; length: 15; J: TRBJ2-1; V: TRBV7-2; CDR3: CASSLGVSSYNEQFF
D: NA; length: 15; J: TRBJ1-1; V: TRBV29-1; CDR3: CSVAQLVSSNTEAFF
D: TRBD1; length: 14; J: TRBJ1-1; V: TRBV7-6; CDR3: CASSSTGAYTEAFF
D: NA; length: 15; J: TRBJ2-7; V: TRBV28; CDR3: CASTRASEASYEQYF
D: TRBD1; length: 16; J: TRBJ2-1; V: TRBV6-5; CDR3: CASSYRRGQGLNEQFF
D: TRBD2; length: 15; J: TRBJ2-7; V: TRBV7-7; CDR3: CASSPIAGGAGEQYF
D: NA; length: 13; J: TRBJ1-5; V: TRBV9; CDR3: CASSATQEGPQHF
D: NA; length: 14; J: TRBJ1-3; V: TRBV6-1; CDR3: CASSLERGGNTIYF
D: NA; length: 15; J: TRBJ2-7; V: TRBV6-5; CDR3: CASTPQGRGNYEQYF
D: NA; length: 14; J: TRBJ1-5; V: TRBV28; CDR3: CASSLFGSNQPQHF
D: TRBD2; length: 18; J: TRBJ2-2; V: TRBV27; CDR3: CASSDSSGTLPGSGELFF
D: NA; length: 13; J: TRBJ2-1; V: TRBV28; CDR3: CASQKTSYNEQFF
D: NA; length: 15; J: TRBJ2-7; V: TRBV5-4; CDR3: CASSLNRGRGSEQYF
D: TRBD1; length: 15; J: TRBJ2-7; V: TRBV7-3; CDR3: CASSARQGAVDEQYF
D: NA; length: 14; J: TRBJ2-5; V: TRBV6-1; CDR3: CASSELQGWETQYF
D: TRBD2; length: 16; J: TRBJ2-2; V: TRBV2; CDR3: CASGQLNLAGTGELFF
D: NA; length: 14; J: TRBJ1-1; V: TRBV19; CDR3: CASSIARMNTEAFF
D: NA; length: 14; J: TRBJ1-1; V: TRBV11-2; CDR3: CASSPRGPRPEAFF
D: NA; length: 12; J: TRBJ2-7; V: TRBV5-1; CDR3: CASSSHSYEQYF
D: NA; length: 13; J: TRBJ1-2; V: TRBV6-5; CDR3: CASSHTEFYGYTF
D: NA; length: 13; J: TRBJ1-2; V: TRBV2; CDR3: CASSAQGNYGYTF
D: NA; length: 13; J: TRBJ2-1; V: TRBV28; CDR3: CASRRGSYNEQFF